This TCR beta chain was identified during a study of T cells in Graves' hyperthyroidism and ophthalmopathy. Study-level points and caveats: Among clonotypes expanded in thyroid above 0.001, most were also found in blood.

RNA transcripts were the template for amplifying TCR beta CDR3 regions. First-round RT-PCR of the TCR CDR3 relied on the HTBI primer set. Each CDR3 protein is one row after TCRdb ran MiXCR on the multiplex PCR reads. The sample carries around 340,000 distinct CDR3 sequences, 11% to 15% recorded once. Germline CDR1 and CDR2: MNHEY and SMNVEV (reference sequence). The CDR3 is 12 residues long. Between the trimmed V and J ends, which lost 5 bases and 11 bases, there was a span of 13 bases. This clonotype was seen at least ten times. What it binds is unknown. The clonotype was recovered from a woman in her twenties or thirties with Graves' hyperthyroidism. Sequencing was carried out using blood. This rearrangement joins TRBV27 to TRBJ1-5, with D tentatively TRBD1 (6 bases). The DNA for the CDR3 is TGTGCCAGCAGTCGACAGGTTTCGACCCAGCATTTT. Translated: CASSRQVSTQHF.